These T cell receptor beta chains were read from a single sample in a study of blood T cell repertoires in COVID-19. Profiled with immunoSEQ multiplex PCR; TCRdb holds only in-frame clones, not every one. The sample shows some 160,000 clones, 70% to 90% of them seen only once. Sequences were obtained from peripheral blood. These receptor sequences come from a woman aged 70-85 years with acute or convalescent COVID-19. CDR3s include the opening cysteine and the closing phenylalanine or tryptophan. The D gene is left open where the match is weak. Expanded clones get a size class; other rows say once, few or many, or leave the size out.

v_gene,j_gene,d_gene,abundance,CDR3nt,CDR3aa
TRBV4-1,TRBJ1-5,.,.,TGCGCCAGCAGCCAAGATGGCGGGGGGGAGCAGCCCCAGCATTTT,CASSQDGGGEQPQHF
TRBV6-2/TRBV6-3,TRBJ2-4,TRBD2,.,TGTGCCAGCAGTTACGGTCCGGGAGGGCCACACTTC,CASSYGPGGPHF
TRBV7-8,TRBJ1-5,TRBD1,few,TGTGCCAGCACCCAGACAGGGATCAGCAATCAGCCCCAGCATTTT,CASTQTGISNQPQHF
TRBV4-2,TRBJ2-1,TRBD2,.,TGTGCCAGCAGCGGCCGACTAGCGGGCACACCCGAGCAGTTCTTC,CASSGRLAGTPEQFF
TRBV18,TRBJ1-1,.,.,TGTGCCAGCTCACCACCGTTACACAAGAACACTGAAGCTTTCTTT,CASSPPLHKNTEAFF
TRBV7-9,TRBJ2-1,TRBD2,once,TGTGCCAGCAGCCGGACTAGCGGGAGGAAACCCAATGAGCAGTTCTTC,CASSRTSGRKPNEQFF
TRBV7-2,TRBJ2-1,TRBD2,once,TGTGCCAGCAGCCCACGACTAGCGGGAGCCTACAATGAGCAGTTCTTC,CASSPRLAGAYNEQFF
TRBV12-3/TRBV12-4,TRBJ2-1,.,.,TGTGCCAGCAGTCTACAGGGCTACAATGAGCAGTTCTTC,CASSLQGYNEQFF
TRBV5-4,TRBJ1-4,TRBD1,.,TGTGCCAGCAGCCGACAGGGGACTAATGAAAAACTGTTTTTT,CASSRQGTNEKLFF
TRBV4-1,TRBJ1-1,.,.,TGCGCCAGCAGCCAATCCGGGGTAATTCGGGTGGGAGCTTTCTTT,CASSQSGVIRVGAFF
TRBV7-9,TRBJ1-6,TRBD1,.,TGTGCCAGCAGCTTAGGAGGGACAGATAATTCACCCCTCCACTTT,CASSLGGTDNSPLHF
TRBV6-5,TRBJ1-2,.,.,TGTGCCAGCAGTTACAGGGAGGACTATGGCTACACCTTC,CASSYREDYGYTF
TRBV2,TRBJ2-7,.,once,TGTGCCAGCAGCCCCATGTACGAGCAGTACTTC,CASSPMYEQYF
TRBV7-9,TRBJ1-4,TRBD1,.,TGTGCCAGCAGCGCCCAGACAGGGGTTAATGAAAAACTGTTTTTT,CASSAQTGVNEKLFF
TRBV19,TRBJ2-2,.,.,TGTGCCAGTAGTATTCTAGGAGTCACCGGGGAGCTGTTTTTT,CASSILGVTGELFF
TRBV4-3,TRBJ1-6,.,.,TGCGCCAGCAGCCAAGAAGAGGGCTCACCCCTCCACTTT,CASSQEEGSPLHF
TRBV27,TRBJ2-2,.,once,TGTGCCAGCAGTTTAATTTCAGGGATGGACACCGGGGAGCTGTTTTTT,CASSLISGMDTGELFF
TRBV28,TRBJ2-7,TRBD2,.,TGTGCCAGCAGTTTTTGGGGAGCGGGAGAAGGTTACGAGCAGTACTTC,CASSFWGAGEGYEQYF
TRBV6-2/TRBV6-3,TRBJ1-2,TRBD1,once,TGTGCCAGCAGTTACCTACAGGGGGCACCGGACTATGGCTACACCTTC,CASSYLQGAPDYGYTF
TRBV28,TRBJ1-4,TRBD1,.,TGTGCCAGCAGTTGGGGGACAGGTACTAATGAAAAACTGTTTTTT,CASSWGTGTNEKLFF
TRBV28,TRBJ2-7,.,.,TGTGCCAGCAGGGCCGATGTATACGAGCAGTACTTC,CASRADVYEQYF
TRBV11-2,TRBJ1-6,.,.,TGTGCCAGCAGCCAACCGCACAGGAATAATTCACCCCTCCACTTT,CASSQPHRNNSPLHF
TRBV6-4,TRBJ2-7,TRBD2,.,TGTGCCAGCAGAGTTTGGGCGGGAGAAATTTACGAGCAGTACTTC,CASRVWAGEIYEQYF
TRBV6-5,TRBJ2-7,TRBD2,.,TGTGCCAGCAGTCCCGCGGGAGTTTCCTACGAGCAGTACTTC,CASSPAGVSYEQYF
TRBV7-2,TRBJ1-4,.,.,TGTGCCAGCAGCCTATTCGCGACAGAAAATGAAAAACTGTTTTTT,CASSLFATENEKLFF
TRBV7-2,TRBJ1-2,.,.,TGTGCCAGCAGCCTCACCTCGACAGGTTCCTTATCGTACCGCGGCTACACCTTC,CASSLTSTGSLSYRGYTF
TRBV28,TRBJ2-1,TRBD2,.,TGTGCCAGCGGGACTAGCGGGAGAGGGTTATATGAGCAGTTCTTC,CASGTSGRGLYEQFF
TRBV5-5,TRBJ1-1,TRBD1,.,TGTGCCAGCAGTCGAGGGCAGGGGGCAAACACTGAAGCTTTCTTT,CASSRGQGANTEAFF
TRBV3-1/TRBV3-2,TRBJ1-1,TRBD1,.,TGTGCCAGCAGCCAAGTCGGGGGGACAGGTGAAGCTTTCTTT,CASSQVGGTGEAFF
TRBV18,TRBJ2-2,TRBD1,.,TGTGCCAGCTCACCGACAGGGGGCGTTTCGAGCGGGGAGCTGTTTTTT,CASSPTGGVSSGELFF
TRBV6-2/TRBV6-3,TRBJ2-3,.,.,TGTGCCAGCAGTTACTCGACAGTTCTCGCCGGCACAGATACGCAGTATTTT,CASSYSTVLAGTDTQYF
TRBV2,TRBJ1-2,TRBD1,.,TGTGCCAGCAGTCGACAGGGTCAAATCTATGGCTACACCTTC,CASSRQGQIYGYTF
TRBV7-9,TRBJ2-1,.,.,TGTGCCAGCAGCTCGCCGTCTCGGGGTGAGCAGTTCTTC,CASSSPSRGEQFF
TRBV5-4,TRBJ1-2,.,.,TGTGCCAGCAGCCTACAGGGTAACTATGGCTACACCTTC,CASSLQGNYGYTF
TRBV14,TRBJ2-2,TRBD1,.,TGTGCCAGCAGCCAAAACCGGGACAGGGTCACCGGGGAGCTGTTTTTT,CASSQNRDRVTGELFF
TRBV29-1,TRBJ1-1,.,.,TGCAGCGTTGTGGAGGTATTCACTGAAGCTTTCTTT,CSVVEVFTEAFF
TRBV7-9,TRBJ1-4,.,once,TGTGCCAGCAGCCCCAAGTCGGGGTTAGCTAATGAAAAACTGTTTTTT,CASSPKSGLANEKLFF
TRBV15,TRBJ1-4,TRBD1,.,TGTGCCACCAGCAGAGCGGGACAGGGGAACGAAAAACTGTTTTTT,CATSRAGQGNEKLFF
TRBV9,TRBJ2-3,TRBD2,.,TGTGCCAGCAGCGGGACCGGGACTAGCCTCACAGATACGCAGTATTTT,CASSGTGTSLTDTQYF
TRBV12-5,TRBJ2-2,TRBD1,.,TGTGCTAGTGGACCGGACAGGGGCCGGTCCGGGGAGCTGTTTTTT,CASGPDRGRSGELFF
TRBV7-2,TRBJ1-4,.,.,TGTGCCAGCAGCTTTTTTCAAGAAAAACTGTTTTTT,CASSFFQEKLFF
TRBV20-1,TRBJ1-2,.,.,TGCAGTGCTCGGACAGATGGCTACACCTTC,CSARTDGYTF
TRBV4-2,TRBJ1-1,.,.,TGTGCCAGCAGCCAAGTTTCCGGCGGGCTTCTGGACACTGAAGCTTTCTTT,CASSQVSGGLLDTEAFF
TRBV5-1,TRBJ1-1,.,.,TGCGCCAGCAGCTCCTCAGGGTCCTCCACTGAAGCTTTCTTT,CASSSSGSSTEAFF
TRBV9,TRBJ2-3,TRBD2,.,TGTGCCAGCAGCGTTGGACCGGGACTAACTAGCACAGATACGCAGTATTTT,CASSVGPGLTSTDTQYF
TRBV7-2,TRBJ2-1,.,.,TGTGCCAGCGCTCCATACGCAGGAATTGGTGAGCAGTTCTTC,CASAPYAGIGEQFF
TRBV4-3,TRBJ1-4,.,.,TGCGCCAGCAGCCAGGACATCGCCGCACAGAGCGAAAAACTGTTTTTT,CASSQDIAAQSEKLFF
TRBV2,TRBJ2-5,.,.,TGTGCCAGCAGTGAAGAGAGGGAGCAGACCCAGTACTTC,CASSEEREQTQYF
TRBV6-5,TRBJ1-5,.,.,TGTGCCAGCAGTTCGACAGTATTCGGCAATCAGCCCCAGCATTTT,CASSSTVFGNQPQHF
TRBV3-1/TRBV3-2,TRBJ2-7,TRBD2,.,TGTGCCAGCAGCCGGGGGACTAGCGGGAGTAGTTTTTACGAGCAGTACTTC,CASSRGTSGSSFYEQYF
TRBV18,TRBJ2-5,TRBD1,.,TGTGCCAGCTCACCCGGACAGGGCCTACAAGAGACCCAGTACTTC,CASSPGQGLQETQYF
TRBV5-1,TRBJ1-2,.,.,TGCGCCAGCAGCTTGGACAGGGAGAATTACTATGGCTACACCTTC,CASSLDRENYYGYTF
TRBV6-1,TRBJ1-1,.,once,TGTGCCAGCAGTGAGAGCAGGGGGAACACTGAAGCTTTCTTT,CASSESRGNTEAFF
TRBV5-4,TRBJ2-7,.,.,TGTGCCAGCAGAAAGACTCGTTACCCGGAGCAGTACTTC,CASRKTRYPEQYF
TRBV7-9,TRBJ2-1,.,.,TGTGCCAGCAGCCCCAGCAATGAGCAGTTCTTC,CASSPSNEQFF
TRBV6-5,TRBJ2-5,TRBD2,.,TGTGCCAGCAGAGACACGGGACTACAACAAGAGACCCAGTACTTC,CASRDTGLQQETQYF
TRBV3-1/TRBV3-2,TRBJ1-1,TRBD1,.,TGTGCCAGCACCCCGGGACAGAGGCTTGGGTCGACTGAAGCTTTCTTT,CASTPGQRLGSTEAFF